This T cell receptor (beta chain) was recorded in a study of radiotherapy plus CTLA-4 blockade in lung cancer. As for the study in general: Around 18% of enrolled patients responded objectively, and roughly 30% had disease control. Whole-study results and caveats: Expansion of tumor-derived TCR clones was observed in blood after radiotherapy plus ipilimumab.

This clone was counted a few times. The antigen remains unidentified. The protocol was immunoSEQ multiplex PCR, while the TCRdb copy is restricted to in-frame clones and leaves out a portion. The repertoire holds tens of thousands of clones, with roughly 87% as singletons. Sequencing used peripheral blood, obtained from a patient treated with radiotherapy plus ipilimumab. The TCR was taken from a human donor with non-small cell lung cancer who had stable disease on radiotherapy plus ipilimumab.

The CDR3 reads CASSPRTGDGYTF. CDR3 DNA sequence: TGTGCCAGTAGTCCACGGACAGGGGATGGCTACACCTTC. The V gene is TRBV19, the J gene TRBJ1-2; 9 nucleotides line up with TRBD1. The CDR3 is 13 residues long. The V gene's germline CDR1 is LNHDA and CDR2 SQIVND (reference sequence). V trimming: 5 bases; J trimming: 6 bases; junction bases outside the gene matches: 4.